These T cell receptor beta chains were read from a single sample in a study of T-cell reconstitution after alpha-beta-depleted transplantation in children. TCRdb reprocessed the PCR reads with MiXCR, giving one entry per CDR3 protein. The profile shows fewer than 150,000 distinct CDR3 sequences, 23% of them singletons. This specimen was PBMCs, mostly from graft donor cells, taken 180 days after TCRalphabeta/CD19-depleted stem cell transplant. The receptors come from a male patient under 10 years old who had a stem cell transplant for chronic granulomatous disease, so the T cells may come from the graft donor. Both conserved end residues are part of each CDR3. Fields, in order: V gene, J gene, D gene, clone size, CDR3 DNA, CDR3 protein. A D gene is named only where the DNA matches it firmly. Some rows mark clone size as missing; the rest say once, few, many or name a class of expanded clone.

TRBV12-3/TRBV12-4,TRBJ2-7,-,many,TGTGCCAGCAGTTTAGGGGGGCCATCCGAGCAGTACTTC,CASSLGGPSEQYF
TRBV20-1,TRBJ2-7,TRBD2,few,TGCAGTGCCTGCCCCCTACTAGCGCTAACTGCCTACGAGCAGTACTTC,CSACPLLALTAYEQYF
TRBV27,TRBJ2-3,TRBD1,-,TGTGCCAGCAGCAACAGGGGTAACACAGATACGCAGTATTTT,CASSNRGNTDTQYF
TRBV18,TRBJ2-7,-,many,TGTGCCAGCTCATCGCCTAAATACGAGCAGTACTTC,CASSSPKYEQYF
TRBV29-1,TRBJ2-3,TRBD2,many,TGCAGCGTTGAAAGGCGGGAGAGGACAGATACGCAGTATTTT,CSVERRERTDTQYF
TRBV5-1,TRBJ1-1,-,-,TGCGCCAGCAGCAAACAGGAGGTGAACACTGAAGCTTTCTTT,CASSKQEVNTEAFF
TRBV12-3/TRBV12-4,TRBJ2-2,-,few,TGTGCCAGCAGAGGGGCCGGGGAGCTGTTTTTT,CASRGAGELFF
TRBV5-1,TRBJ1-2,TRBD1,-,TGCGCCAGCAGCTTTGCCGGGACAGCGAACTATGGCTACACCTTC,CASSFAGTANYGYTF
TRBV12-3/TRBV12-4,TRBJ2-1,TRBD2,few,TGTGCCAGCAGTCCCCTTGCAGCGGGAGGGGGCGGTGAGCAGTTCTTC,CASSPLAAGGGGEQFF
TRBV20-1,TRBJ2-5,-,-,TGCAGTGCTAGGAGGGAGGCAGTGACCCAGTACTTC,CSARREAVTQYF
TRBV20-1,TRBJ2-7,-,few,TGCAGTGCTAGTGGAGGGAGGAGCTCCTACGAGCAGTACTTC,CSASGGRSSYEQYF
TRBV20-1,TRBJ2-3,-,few,TGCAGTGCTCCCGGTGATAGCAGAGATACGCAGTATTTT,CSAPGDSRDTQYF
TRBV12-3/TRBV12-4,TRBJ2-1,-,-,TGTGCCAGCATACGGGCCCCTCAAAGTGAGCAGTTCTTC,CASIRAPQSEQFF
TRBV25-1,TRBJ2-3,-,-,TGTGCCAGCAGTCGGACGCCATCGACAGATACGCAGTATTTT,CASSRTPSTDTQYF
TRBV18,TRBJ2-3,-,-,TGTGCCAGCTCACCACTCCCCCTCACTAGCACAGATACGCAGTATTTT,CASSPLPLTSTDTQYF
TRBV12-3/TRBV12-4,TRBJ2-5,TRBD2,-,TGTGCCAGCAGTGTAATAGCGGGGGGCCAAGAGACCCAGTACTTC,CASSVIAGGQETQYF
TRBV20-1,TRBJ2-5,TRBD2,many,TGCAGTGCTAGAGATCTGGGACTAGGTGTACTTGAGACCCAGTACTTC,CSARDLGLGVLETQYF
TRBV15,TRBJ2-1,-,many,TGTGCCACCAGCAGAGATTACGGGGTCGGCTCCTACAATGAGCAGTTCTTC,CATSRDYGVGSYNEQFF
TRBV9,TRBJ2-1,TRBD1,few,TGTGCCAGCAGCCCGCGGACAGGGATGGCTGAGCAGTTCTTC,CASSPRTGMAEQFF
TRBV20-1,TRBJ1-1,TRBD1,many,TGCAGTGCTGGCAGGGGGGACACTGAAGCTTTCTTT,CSAGRGDTEAFF
TRBV7-2,TRBJ2-7,-,-,TGTGCCAGCAGCTTTAGACAGTCCTACGAGCAGTACTTC,CASSFRQSYEQYF
TRBV7-2,TRBJ2-3,-,many,TGTGCCAGCAGCTTAAATTCACTCACAGATACGCAGTATTTT,CASSLNSLTDTQYF